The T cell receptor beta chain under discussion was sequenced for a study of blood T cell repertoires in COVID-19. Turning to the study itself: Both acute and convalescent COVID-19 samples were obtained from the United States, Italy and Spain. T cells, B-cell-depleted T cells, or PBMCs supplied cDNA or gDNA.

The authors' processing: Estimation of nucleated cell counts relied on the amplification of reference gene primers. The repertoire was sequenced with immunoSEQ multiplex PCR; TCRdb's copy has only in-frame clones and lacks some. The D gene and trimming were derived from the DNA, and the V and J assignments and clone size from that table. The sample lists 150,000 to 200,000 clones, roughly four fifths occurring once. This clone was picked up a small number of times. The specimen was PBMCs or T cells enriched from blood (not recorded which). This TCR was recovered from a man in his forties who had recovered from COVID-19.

Here the CDR3 reads CASSPRRTGEEKLFF. In DNA, the CDR3 is TGTGCCAGCTCACCTCGGAGGACAGGCGAAGAAAAACTGTTTTTT. The chain uses TRBV18 and TRBJ1-4; 7 bases map to TRBD1. Trimming cost V 3 bases and J 8 bases; bases outside gene matches: 9. Germline assignment: CDR1 KGHSH and CDR2 LQKENI. This CDR3 has 15 residues.